A selection of T cell receptor beta chains follows, all from one sample in a study of molecular identifiers for immune sequencing clone quantification. TCRdb redid the calling of the PCR reads with MiXCR, one entry per CDR3 protein. The sample shows approximately 680,000 distinct CDR3 sequences, around 25% of them seen only once. Sequencing input: naive CD8+ T cells from blood, with Jurkat cell RNA spiked in. The source is a human donor in good health. Some libraries in this study had Jurkat cell RNA spiked in. CDR3s include the opening cysteine and the closing phenylalanine or tryptophan. The D gene is left open where the match is weak. Rows may omit the clone size; those that give it use once, few, many or a size class.

J,size,D,length,V,DNA,CDR3
TRBJ2-1,many,-,15,TRBV11-2,TGTGCCAGCAGCTTAATCCCGAGCTCCTACAATGAGCAGTTCTTC,CASSLIPSSYNEQFF
TRBJ2-7,many,-,13,TRBV28,TGTGCCAGCGCAAGCCCCGCCTCCTACGAGCAGTACTTC,CASASPASYEQYF
TRBJ2-1,many,-,13,TRBV5-1,TGCGCCAGCAGCTTTAGGACCGCGGGCGAGCAGTTCTTC,CASSFRTAGEQFF
TRBJ2-3,-,TRBD2,15,TRBV19,TGTGCCAGCCGAACTAGCGGGGGTTTCACAGATACGCAGTATTTT,CASRTSGGFTDTQYF
TRBJ2-2,many,-,16,TRBV6-2/TRBV6-3,TGTGCCAGCAGTTACGAAGGATACGGTCGCGCCGGGGAGCTGTTTTTT,CASSYEGYGRAGELFF
TRBJ1-6,few,TRBD1,14,TRBV15,TGTGCCACCAGCAGAGACCAGGGGGAAGGGGCCCTCCACTTT,CATSRDQGEGALHF
TRBJ1-1,-,-,15,TRBV14,TGTGCCAGCAGCCAGACCAGGGACATGAACACTGAAGCTTTCTTT,CASSQTRDMNTEAFF
TRBJ2-1,-,-,13,TRBV29-1,TGCAGCGTTTATGAGGGTACCTACAATGAGCAGTTCTTC,CSVYEGTYNEQFF
TRBJ1-1,many,-,13,TRBV27,TGTGCCAGCAGTTTAGGAGGGTCCACTGAAGCTTTCTTT,CASSLGGSTEAFF
TRBJ1-1,many,-,14,TRBV7-2,TGTGCCAGCAGCTTAGGTGCTTGGGATACTGAAGCTTTCTTT,CASSLGAWDTEAFF
TRBJ2-7,few,TRBD1,14,TRBV11-2,TGTGCCAGCAGCTTCGGGGACAGCACCTACGAGCAGTACTTC,CASSFGDSTYEQYF
TRBJ2-5,-,TRBD2,15,TRBV15,TGTGCCACCAGCAGAGATATAACGGGAGGAGAGACCCAGCACTTC,CATSRDITGGETQHF
TRBJ2-7,-,-,14,TRBV7-9,TGCGCCAGCGGCTTAGCGACGGGGACGGGGGAGCAGTACTTC,CASGLATGTGEQYF
TRBJ2-2,-,-,14,TRBV16,TGTGCCAGCAGCCAATCCCGTGGCACCGGGGAGCTGTTTTTT,CASSQSRGTGELFF
TRBJ2-1,few,TRBD1,14,TRBV4-3,TGCGCCAGCAAGGCGGACAGGGACTACAATGAGCAGTTCTTC,CASKADRDYNEQFF
TRBJ1-1,many,-,14,TRBV4-1,TGCGCCAGCAGCCCGTCCCCAGGGAGCACTGAAGCTTTCTTT,CASSPSPGSTEAFF
TRBJ2-5,once,-,15,TRBV13,TGTGCCAGCAGCTTTAGGGGGGTGTACCAAGGGACCCAGTACTTC,CASSFRGVYQGTQYF
TRBJ2-5,-,TRBD1,16,TRBV20-1,TGCAGTGCTAGAGATCTGCCGGCAGGGGGCCTGGAGACCCAGTACTTC,CSARDLPAGGLETQYF
TRBJ2-7,few,TRBD1,15,TRBV4-2,TGTGCCAGCAGCCAACGAACAGGGGGCGCGGACGAGCAGTACTTC,CASSQRTGGADEQYF
TRBJ2-7,-,-,14,TRBV20-1,TGCAGTGCTAGGGAGGGGGAGACCGGCTACGAGCAGTACTTC,CSAREGETGYEQYF
TRBJ1-1,many,-,12,TRBV5-6,TGTGCCAGCAGCTATGGGACCAATGAAGCTTTCTTT,CASSYGTNEAFF
TRBJ2-7,many,TRBD1,13,TRBV7-9,TGTGCCAGCAGAACCGGGACAGGGAGCGAGCAGTACTTC,CASRTGTGSEQYF
TRBJ1-5,-,-,16,TRBV4-1,TGCCCCAGCAGCCAAGCCTCAGGGTACAGCAATCCGCCCCAGCACTTT,CPSSQASGYSNPPQHF
TRBJ2-7,-,-,16,TRBV19,TGTGCCAGTAGTTCGAGGACGGGATCAATTTCCTACGAGCAGTACTTC,CASSSRTGSISYEQYF
TRBJ2-2,-,TRBD2,17,TRBV11-2,TGTGCCAGCAGCTTAGTTTCCGGACTAGCGAACACCGGGGAGCTGTTTTTT,CASSLVSGLANTGELFF
TRBJ1-3,-,-,15,TRBV9,TGTGCCAGCAGCGTAGTAGAGGGGGCTGGAAACACCATATATTTT,CASSVVEGAGNTIYF
TRBJ2-7,many,-,15,TRBV7-9,TGTGCCAGCAGCTTCCCTAGGACCGGGCCGTACGAGCAGTACTTC,CASSFPRTGPYEQYF
TRBJ1-4,-,-,15,TRBV20-1,TGCAGTGCTAGAGGCAGAACAGGGTTGAATGAAAAACTGTTTTTT,CSARGRTGLNEKLFF
TRBJ1-1,few,-,13,TRBV5-5,TGTGCCAGCAGCTTGGGCCAGGGGACTGAAGCTTCCTTT,CASSLGQGTEASF
TRBJ2-7,-,TRBD1,16,TRBV27,TGTGCCAGCAGTATGGCCTCGGGACAGGCGATCTACGAGCAGTACTTC,CASSMASGQAIYEQYF
TRBJ2-2,-,TRBD2,17,TRBV29-1,TGCAGCGTAGATGGACTAGCGGCCCGCTCCAACACCGGGGAGCTGTTTTTT,CSVDGLAARSNTGELFF
TRBJ2-6,many,-,15,TRBV28,TGTGCCAGCAGTTCCAGGGTCTCTGGGGCCAACGTCCTGACTTTC,CASSSRVSGANVLTF
TRBJ2-1,few,-,14,TRBV19,TGTGCCAGTAGTATGGTGGAACATTACAGTGAGCAGTTCTTC,CASSMVEHYSEQFF
TRBJ2-1,-,-,12,TRBV11-3,TGTGCCAGCAGCGGGGTCTACAATGAGCAGTTCTTC,CASSGVYNEQFF
TRBJ2-7,many,TRBD1,13,TRBV25-1,TGTGCCAGCCGGGACAGGGGGGATTACGAGCAGTACTTC,CASRDRGDYEQYF
TRBJ1-6,-,-,17,TRBV21-1,TGTGCCAGCAGCAAAAAATCTGGATTCTCCTATAATTCACCCCTCCACTTT,CASSKKSGFSYNSPLHF
TRBJ2-5,many,-,15,TRBV5-1,TGCGCCAGCAGCTTGGAACCAGGGATGAAGGAGACCCAGTACTTC,CASSLEPGMKETQYF
TRBJ1-1,-,TRBD1,14,TRBV19,TGTGCCAGTAGTATGGGGACAGGGGCTTCTAGAGCTTTCTTT,CASSMGTGASRAFF
TRBJ2-1,few,TRBD1,19,TRBV4-1,TGCGCCAGCAGCCGTTTGACAGGGGCGGTCGTTAGCTCCTACAATGAGCAGTTCTTC,CASSRLTGAVVSSYNEQFF
TRBJ1-4,many,-,14,TRBV7-9,TGTGCCAGCAGCTTAGAGGTCGAAGGTGAAAAACTGTTTTTT,CASSLEVEGEKLFF
TRBJ1-1,-,TRBD1,14,TRBV27,TGTGCCAGCAGTACGGACAGGGGCCATACGGGAGCTTTCTTT,CASSTDRGHTGAFF
TRBJ2-3,many,-,12,TRBV12-3/TRBV12-4,TGTGCCAGCAGTCTCCCCCCGGATACGCAGTATTTT,CASSLPPDTQYF
TRBJ2-1,-,-,16,TRBV11-2,TGTGCCAGCAGCCCCCCTCTCGGGGGCGCGTACAATGAGCAGTTCTTC,CASSPPLGGAYNEQFF
TRBJ2-7,many,TRBD1,13,TRBV30,TGTGCCTGGAGTGTGGACAGGGGGTACGAGCAGTACTTC,CAWSVDRGYEQYF
TRBJ2-1,-,-,14,TRBV12-3/TRBV12-4,TGTGCCAGCAGTTTACACAGTTCCTACAATGAGCAGTTCTTC,CASSLHSSYNEQFF
TRBJ2-3,-,TRBD2,17,TRBV11-2,TGTGCCAGCAGCTTAGCGGGGGGACTAGCGGGGGGAGATACGCAGTATTTT,CASSLAGGLAGGDTQYF
TRBJ1-1,few,-,12,TRBV12-3/TRBV12-4,TGTGCCAGCAGTCCCGACAAAACTGAAGCTTTCTTT,CASSPDKTEAFF
TRBJ2-7,many,TRBD2,14,TRBV28,TGTGCCATAAAAGGAGCGGGAGGGTCCTACGAGCAGTACTTC,CAIKGAGGSYEQYF
TRBJ2-7,-,-,15,TRBV5-6,TGTGCCAGCAGCGTGGGACATCCCGCGGTATACGAGCAGTACTTC,CASSVGHPAVYEQYF
TRBJ2-5,-,TRBD2,15,TRBV7-6,TGTGCCAGCAGCAGGACTAGCGGGGGCCAAGAGACCCAGTACTTC,CASSRTSGGQETQYF
TRBJ2-1,many,TRBD2,14,TRBV30,TGTGCCTGGAACTGGTTAGCGGGGGAAAATGAGCAGTTCTTC,CAWNWLAGENEQFF
TRBJ2-3,many,-,12,TRBV7-6,TGTGCCAGCAGCCCTATTCCAGATACGCAGTATTTT,CASSPIPDTQYF
TRBJ2-7,few,-,14,TRBV27,TGTGCCAGCAGTTTGCGTAGCGGAGACTACGAGCAGTACTTC,CASSLRSGDYEQYF
TRBJ1-2,-,-,14,TRBV20-1,TGCAGTGCTCCACCCCAGAGTACTAACTATGGCTACACCTTC,CSAPPQSTNYGYTF
TRBJ2-2,-,-,13,TRBV19,TGTGCCAGTACCATGGCAGGGTTCGGGGAGCTGTTTTTT,CASTMAGFGELFF